The entry below gives a single T cell receptor (beta chain) sequence along with its context. Its antigen specificity is not known. There are no base qualities to consult, and no much larger clone falls within one base. This sample stems from a study of graft-versus-host responses after intestinal transplantation (dated by TCRdb to the early 2020s). Study-wide context: The transplants that recipients got were multivisceral, liver-intestinal, or isolated intestinal. Every recipient was given anti-thymocyte globulin induction, then maintenance tacrolimus and steroids for 2 to 3 years. Graft-versus-host and host-versus-graft alloreactive T cell clones were tracked in the graft, circulation and bone marrow after intestinal transplantation using bulk TCR-beta CDR3 sequencing. Alloreactive clones were identified by sequencing pre-transplant mixed lymphocyte reaction products and comparing them with unstimulated pre-transplant donor and recipient T cells. The cohort enrolled about 23 intestinal transplant recipients, one of whom was a retransplant, and 3 patients without pretransplant specimens were excluded. A peak of at least 4% donor T cells among recipient peripheral blood mononuclear cells was the definition used for donor T cell macrochimerism. Rather than going through the commercial service, samples from a few later patients were sequenced in-house on an Illumina MiSeq and processed with MiXCR.

The investigation overall reported the following: Early after transplant, peak levels of circulating GvH clones were found to be associated with declines in HvG clones. The relatively low number and heterogeneity of intestinal transplant patients limited the conclusions. Patients with donor T cell macrochimerism had high GvH to HvG T cell clonal ratios in their allografts. GvH clones were detected in recipient bone marrow, and some appeared earlier in ileal mucosa or blood, consistent with an intestinal mucosal origin.

At the junction V is shortened by 2 bases and J by 0 bases, with 17 bases in between. Its CDR3 holds 18 amino acids, cysteine through phenylalanine. CDR3 DNA only is kept here, 54 bases in frame from base 1. CDR1 and CDR2, looked up from the germline V gene, are SGHDN and FVKESK. The time point label, as the study defines it: cells obtained before transplantation from donor or recipient. CD3+CD4+ and CD3+CD8+ populations were FACS-sorted from unstimulated pre-transplant donor and recipient cells taken from spleen or lymph nodes. Library preparation employed the immunoSEQ multiplex PCR assay. For most patients, genomic DNA was isolated with the Qiagen DNeasy Blood and Tissue Kit and shipped frozen to Adaptive Biotechnologies for TCR sequencing. Adaptive Biotechnologies carried out high-throughput TCR-beta CDR3 sequencing of genomic DNA for most patients. On the study's bioinformatics: Adaptive's ImmunoSEQ software was the source of the TCR sequencing data for 15 to 20 patients, while a few other patients were processed with MiXCR and VDJtools. To correct CD4 versus CD8 sorting errors, sequences present in both subsets at a frequency ratio below 5:1 were removed. Because the origin of CDR3 nucleotide sequences shared between donor and recipient could not be assigned, those sequences were removed. At least 2-fold expansion over unstimulated cells and a minimum CFSE-low frequency of 0.002% (template counts) or 0.001% (read counts) were required for clones to be classified as alloreactive. Clones were considered mappable if detected in sequenced pre-transplant spleen, lymph node, or MLR CFSE-low populations of the donor or recipient. Cumulative frequency of alloreactive clones was calculated as a percentage of all sequences weighted by copy number. What TCRdb holds here is the immuneACCESS table cut down to in-frame rearrangements. Part of the clones is not present; checked against another copy, under half of the missing clones reflect an unresolved V gene, and the others are unexplained. From that table come the V and J calls and clone size; the DNA was used to work out D and trimming. The table for this sample lists approximately 100,000 clones; 80% to 95% of them were counted only once. 1.2% of the sample goes to the ten largest clones.

The sequence is built from TRBV14 and TRBJ2-1; no D gene is confidently identified. The starting material was unstimulated CD8+ T cells sorted from spleen or lymph node cells, obtained before intestinal transplant. This clonotype originated in a human donor who received an intestinal transplant. The bases are TGTGCCAGCAGCCAACGTGCCGACATCGGAAGCTCCTACAATGAGCAGTTCTTC. Its protein is CASSQRADIGSSYNEQFF.